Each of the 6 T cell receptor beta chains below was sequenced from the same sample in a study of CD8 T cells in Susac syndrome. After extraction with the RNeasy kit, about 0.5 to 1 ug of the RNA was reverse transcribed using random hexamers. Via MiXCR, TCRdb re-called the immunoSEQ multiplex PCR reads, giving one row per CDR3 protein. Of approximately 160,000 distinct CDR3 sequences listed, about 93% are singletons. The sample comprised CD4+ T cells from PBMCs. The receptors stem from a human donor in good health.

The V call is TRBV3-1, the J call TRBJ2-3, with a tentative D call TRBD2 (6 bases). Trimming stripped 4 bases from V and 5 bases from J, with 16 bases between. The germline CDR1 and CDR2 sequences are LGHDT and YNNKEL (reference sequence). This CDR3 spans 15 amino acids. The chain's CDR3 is CASSPPGGAGDTQYF. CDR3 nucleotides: TGTGCCAGCAGCCCACCCGGCGGGGCCGGAGATACGCAGTATTTT.

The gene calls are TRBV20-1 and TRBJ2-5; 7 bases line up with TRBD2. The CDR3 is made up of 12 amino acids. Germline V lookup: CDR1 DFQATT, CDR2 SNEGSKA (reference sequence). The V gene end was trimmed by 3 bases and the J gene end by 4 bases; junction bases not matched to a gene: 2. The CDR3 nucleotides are TGCAGTGCTAGCGGGGGGTTAGAGACCCAGTACTTC. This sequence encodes CSASGGLETQYF.

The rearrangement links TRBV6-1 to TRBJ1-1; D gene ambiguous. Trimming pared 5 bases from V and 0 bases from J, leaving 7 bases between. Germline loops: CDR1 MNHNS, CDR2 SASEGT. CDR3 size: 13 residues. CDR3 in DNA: TGTGCCAGCAGTACCATTCTGAACACTGAAGCTTTCTTT. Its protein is CASSTILNTEAFF.

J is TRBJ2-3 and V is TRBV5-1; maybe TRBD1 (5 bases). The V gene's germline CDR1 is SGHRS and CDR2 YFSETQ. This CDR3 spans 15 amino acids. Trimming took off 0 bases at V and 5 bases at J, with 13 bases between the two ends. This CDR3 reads CASSLDNLDRDTQYF. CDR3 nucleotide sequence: TGCGCCAGCAGCTTGGATAATCTAGACAGAGATACGCAGTATTTT.

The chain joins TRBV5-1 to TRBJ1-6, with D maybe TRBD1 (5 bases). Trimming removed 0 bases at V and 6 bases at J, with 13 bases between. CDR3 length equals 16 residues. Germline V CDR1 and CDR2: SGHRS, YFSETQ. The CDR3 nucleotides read TGCGCCAGCAGCTTGGTTGGGGGAGCGGGTAATTCACCCCTCCACTTT. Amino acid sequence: CASSLVGGAGNSPLHF.

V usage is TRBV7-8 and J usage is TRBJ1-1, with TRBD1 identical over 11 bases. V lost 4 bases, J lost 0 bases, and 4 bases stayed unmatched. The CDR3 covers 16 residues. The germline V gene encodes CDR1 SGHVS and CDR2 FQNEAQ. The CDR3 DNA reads TGTGCCAGCAGCTGGACAGGGGGCGAGGTGAACACTGAAGCTTTCTTT. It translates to CASSWTGGEVNTEAFF. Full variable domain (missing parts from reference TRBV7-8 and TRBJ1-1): GAGVSQSPRYKVAKRGQDVALRCDPISGHVSLFWYQQALGQGPEFLTYFQNEAQLDKSGLPSDRFFAERPEGSVSTLKIQRTQQEDSAVYLCASSWTGGEVNTEAFFGQGTRLTVV.